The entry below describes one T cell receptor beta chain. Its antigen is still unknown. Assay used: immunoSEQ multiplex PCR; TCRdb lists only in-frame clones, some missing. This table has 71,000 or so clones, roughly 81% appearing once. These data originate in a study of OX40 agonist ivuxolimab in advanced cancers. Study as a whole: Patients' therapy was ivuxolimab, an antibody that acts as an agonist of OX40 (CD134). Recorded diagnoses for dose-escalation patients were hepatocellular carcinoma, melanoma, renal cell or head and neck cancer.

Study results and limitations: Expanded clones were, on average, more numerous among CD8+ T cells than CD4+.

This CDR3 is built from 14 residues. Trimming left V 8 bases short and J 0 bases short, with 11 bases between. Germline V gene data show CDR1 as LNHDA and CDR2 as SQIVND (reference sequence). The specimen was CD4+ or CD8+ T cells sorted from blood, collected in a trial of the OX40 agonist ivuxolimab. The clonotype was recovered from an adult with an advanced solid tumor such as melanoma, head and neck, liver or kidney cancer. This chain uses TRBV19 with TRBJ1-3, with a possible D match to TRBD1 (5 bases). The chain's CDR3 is CASRDGSSGNTIYF. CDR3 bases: TGTGCCAGTCGGGACGGCAGCTCTGGAAACACCATATATTTT.